What follows is one TCR beta chain and its context. What it binds is not known. This sample is part of a study of cytomegalovirus exposure and HLA in healthy donors. Overall study results and limits: Prediction of most subjects' HLA-A and HLA-B alleles by TCR beta sequences was reportedly accurate.

The V end was cut by 4 bases, the J end by 1 base, with 13 bases between. This CDR3 comprises 14 residues. Germline values: CDR1 GTSNPN, CDR2 SVGIG (reference sequence). This PCR relied on a set of 60 Vbeta primers and 13 Jbeta primers. In the original analysis: An analysis that came later counted 77 million or so unique TCR beta chains, approximately 10 million shared. Here immunoSEQ multiplex PCR was the method, and the copy in TCRdb shows in-frame clones only, minus some. V, J and clone size reflect that table, while D and trimming were determined from the DNA. Of 180,000 or so clones in the sample, 77% were seen once.

This sequence joins TRBV30 and TRBJ1-1; no reliable D call. This clonotype originated in a woman aged 55 to 70 in good health and CMV-seropositive. Sample: PBMCs. This chain's CDR3 is CAWNPESGNTEAFF. The CDR3 DNA reads as TGTGCCTGGAACCCCGAGTCCGGGAACACTGAAGCTTTCTTT.